The 25 T cell receptor beta chains given below trace back to one sample, sequenced in a study of blood T cell repertoires in COVID-19. Repertoires were generated with immunoSEQ multiplex PCR, while TCRdb's copy carries only in-frame clones and drops some. The repertoire consists of some 260,000 clones, with 84% occurring once and the leading ten covering under 4.5%. Sequencing used PBMCs or T cells enriched from blood (not recorded which). The receptors were gathered from a man under 40 with acute COVID-19.

This clone showed up just once. The chain uses TRBV28 and TRBJ1-6, with a weak D call TRBD1 (5 bases). This CDR3 contains 14 residues. The V gene's germline CDR1 is MDHEN and CDR2 SYDVKM. The ends were cut back, 6 bases at V and 7 bases at J, with 13 bases in the middle. This CDR3 is CASRTTVPNSPLHF. In nucleotides, the CDR3 is TGTGCCAGCAGGACGACAGTTCCGAATTCACCCCTCCACTTT. Variable domain in full (rest from reference TRBV28 and TRBJ1-6): DVKVTQSSRYLVKRTGEKVFLECVQDMDHENMFWYRQDPGLGLRLIYFSYDVKMKEKGDIPEGYSVSREKKERFSLILESASTNQTSMYLCASRTTVPNSPLHFGNGTRLTVT.

To note about this clone: This same CDR3 is encoded by further DNA sequences in the sample. The CDR3 here is CASSDRGNQPQHF. As DNA, the CDR3 is TGCGCCAGCAGCGACAGGGGCAATCAGCCCCAGCATTTT. The chain couples TRBV10-2 to TRBJ1-5, with 7 bases that match TRBD1. V shed 6 bases, J shed 2 bases, and the junction held 1 base outside the gene matches. Per germline, CDR1 WSHSY and CDR2 SAAADI. The CDR3 has 13 amino acids.

The rearrangement links TRBV11-3 to TRBJ2-1; a weak D match, TRBD1 (5 bases). Germline V lookup: CDR1 SGHNT, CDR2 YENEEA. V was pared by 5 bases and J by 1 base, with 9 bases between. The CDR3 is 14 amino acids. CDR3 in amino acids: CASSLTDSYNEQFF. The CDR3 nucleotides read TGTGCCAGCAGCCTGACAGATTCCTACAATGAGCAGTTCTTC.

The V call is TRBV11-3, the J call TRBJ2-1; 10 positions agree with TRBD2. Germline assignment: CDR1 SGHNT and CDR2 YENEEA. Trimming took 1 base from V and 10 from J; bases not matched to a gene: 10. The CDR3 runs to 16 residues. The CDR3 sequence: CASSLVVSGRAIEQFF. CDR3 coding DNA: TGTGCCAGCAGCTTAGTGGTCAGCGGGAGGGCCATCGAGCAGTTCTTC.

This chain connects TRBV6-5 to TRBJ1-5; tentatively, D is TRBD1 (6 bases). The germline CDR1 and CDR2 sequences are MNHEY and SVGAGI. Deletions cut 3 bases from V and 6 bases from J, with 18 bases between. CDR3 length: 16 residues. The CDR3 sequence: CASSYQAGGAGQPQHF. The CDR3 DNA follows: TGTGCCAGCAGTTATCAGGCGGGGGGCGCGGGTCAGCCCCAGCATTTT.

The rearrangement uses TRBV7-9 and TRBJ1-2; 10 bases are a match to TRBD1. CDR1 is SEHNR and CDR2 is FQNEAQ in the germline V gene (reference sequence). The J segment lost 0 bases and the V segment lost 6 bases, leaving 4 bases of the junction unmatched. The CDR3 sequence is 15 residues long. The DNA of the CDR3 is TGTGCCAGCAGATACGACAGGGGGCCTAACTATGGCTACACCTTC. This gives the protein CASRYDRGPNYGYTF.

This clone was recorded many times. V gene TRBV6-4 combines with J gene TRBJ1-2, with a tentative D call TRBD1 (6 bases). The V end lost 0 bases, the J end lost 5 bases, and 19 bases lay between the germline ends. The CDR3 totals 17 residues. The V gene's germline CDR1 is MRHNA and CDR2 SNTAGT. CDR3 sequence: CASSDSRDTGTMYGYTF. CDR3 DNA sequence: TGTGCCAGCAGTGACTCAAGGGACACCGGCACTATGTATGGCTACACCTTC.

The chain uses TRBV10-1 and TRBJ2-3, with unresolved D. The CDR3 loop spans 13 amino acids. CDR1 WNHNN and CDR2 SYGVQD come from the germline V gene (reference sequence). V was shortened by 4 bases and J by 6 bases, with 11 bases between the two germline ends. Written as DNA, the CDR3 is TGCGCCAGCAGTGTGCGACCCGGGGATACGCAGTATTTT. This codes for CASSVRPGDTQYF.

This clone showed up just a few times. Other nucleotide sequences from this sample produce the same CDR3. CDR3 DNA sequence: TGTGCCAGCAGCTTAAGGGGAGGTGGTGAAAAACTGTTTTTT. This gives the protein CASSLRGGGEKLFF. This chain links TRBV7-9 with TRBJ1-4; perhaps TRBD1 as D (5 bases). This CDR3 spans 14 amino acids. Trimming stripped 2 bases from V and 7 bases from J, with 11 bases between. Germline V gene sequence: CDR1 SEHNR, CDR2 FQNEAQ (reference sequence).

The chain carries TRBV11-3 and TRBJ1-1, with TRBD1 as a possible D gene (6 bases). Germline CDR1 and CDR2: SGHNT and YENEEA. This CDR3 has 14 amino acids. V was cut by 5 bases and J by 6 bases, with 16 bases left in between. CDR3 sequence: CASSSTGIRAEAFF. CDR3 coding DNA: TGTGCCAGCAGCAGCACAGGGATTCGAGCTGAAGCTTTCTTT.

The gene calls are TRBV7-2 and TRBJ2-5; D might be TRBD2 (5 bases). Germline CDR1 SGHTA, CDR2 FQGNSA. The V end was cut by 3 bases, the J end by 5 bases, with 16 bases between. CDR3 length: 15 residues. CDR3 protein: CASSLSGNTWETQYF. The CDR3, as DNA: TGTGCCAGCAGCTTGAGCGGAAATACGTGGGAGACCCAGTACTTC.

This chain uses TRBV6-5 with TRBJ1-1; 11 bases match TRBD1. This CDR3 spans 16 amino acids. J was trimmed by 5 bases and V by 2 bases; bases with no gene match: 7. Germline V CDR1 and CDR2: MNHEY, SVGAGI. The CDR3 bases are TGTGCCAGCAGTTACCTCCCGGGACAGGGGGTGACTGAAGCTTTCTTT. Translation: CASSYLPGQGVTEAFF.

V and J are TRBV6-5 and TRBJ2-7, with TRBD1 identical over 7 bases. After removal of 9 bases from V and 2 bases from J, the junction contained 4 bases not matched to a gene. CDR3 length: 12 residues. Germline V CDR1 and CDR2: MNHEY, SVGAGI. CDR3 sequence (DNA): TGTGCCAGTTGGGACAGAACCTACGAGCAGTACGTC. This encodes CASWDRTYEQYV.

The chain joins TRBV30 to TRBJ1-6; D is undetermined. Trimming pared 1 base from V and 9 bases from J, leaving 7 bases between. The CDR3 is made up of 12 amino acids. The germline V gene encodes CDR1 GTSNPN and CDR2 SVGIG (reference sequence). DNA of the CDR3: TGTGCCTGGAGTGGCCGGGTTTCACCCCTCCACTTT. It specifies CAWSGRVSPLHF.

This clone came up once. An end of the junction does not agree with germline; a read error may underlie this. The rearrangement links TRBV5-5 to TRBJ2-3; perhaps TRBD1 as D (5 bases). This CDR3 contains 11 residues. Looked up from germline, CDR1 is SGHKS and CDR2 is YYEKEE (reference sequence). The CDR3 spells CASSLNRNPVF. The CDR3 bases are TGTGCCAGCAGCCTAAACAGGAACCCCGTTTTT.

The chain recombines TRBV5-6 with TRBJ2-2; no firm D call. Between the trimmed V and J ends, which lost 0 bases and 11 bases, there was a span of 17 bases. CDR3 size: 15 residues. CDR1 and CDR2 (germline): SGHDT, YYEEEE. The CDR3 region is CASSLVRQRNRELFF. The CDR3 DNA reads as TGTGCCAGCAGCTTGGTTCGTCAGAGGAATCGAGAGCTGTTTTTT.

The chain carries TRBV24-1 and TRBJ2-5, with TRBD1 matching over 8 bases. CDR1 KGHDR and CDR2 SFDVKD come from the germline V gene. Trimming removed 3 bases from V and 5 bases from J; junction bases left unmatched: 16. This CDR3 region has 18 residues. CDR3 in amino acids: CATSDPLQGARSPETQYF. DNA for the CDR3: TGTGCCACCAGTGATCCACTTCAGGGGGCGCGGAGTCCCGAGACCCAGTACTTC.

V and J are TRBV19 and TRBJ1-5; 9 positions match TRBD1. V trimming: 5 bases; J trimming: 7 bases; junction bases outside the gene matches: 12. The CDR3 runs 16 residues. The germline V gene has CDR1 LNHDA and CDR2 SQIVND (reference sequence). CDR3 nucleotide sequence: TGTGCCAGTAGTCTCCGGACAGGGGCAAACCCCCAGCCCCAGCATTTT. This translates into CASSLRTGANPQPQHF.

V is TRBV7-8 and J is TRBJ1-5; weak D call: TRBD1 (5 bases). The CDR3 spans 14 residues. Germline values: CDR1 SGHVS, CDR2 FQNEAQ. V was shortened by 5 bases and J by 2 bases, with 10 bases between the two germline ends. As DNA, the CDR3 is TGTGCCAGCAGCCGCAGGGTTGGCAATCAGCCCCAGCATTTT. The encoded protein is CASSRRVGNQPQHF.

The chain employs TRBV4-2 and TRBJ1-1, with 7 nucleotides matching TRBD1. Germline CDR1 reads LGHNA; CDR2 reads YNFKEQ. The CDR3 totals 16 residues. The trim removed 1 base at V and 0 bases at J, leaving 5 bases unmatched. CDR3 nucleotides: TGTGCCAGCAGCCAAGGGTTGACAGGGTTGAACACTGAAGCTTTCTTT. Residues: CASSQGLTGLNTEAFF.

The V call is TRBV15, the J call TRBJ2-6; no clear D gene. CDR1 is LNHNV and CDR2 is YYDKDF in the germline V gene (reference sequence). The ends were cut back, 2 bases at V and 0 bases at J, with 8 bases in the middle. The CDR3 extends over 16 amino acids. The CDR3 coding sequence is TGTGCCACCAGCAGATCCCCGGGCTCTGGGGCCAACGTCCTGACTTTC. Its protein product is CATSRSPGSGANVLTF.

In DNA, the CDR3 is TGTGCCAGCAGCGACCGGCAGGGGGTAACCGGGACTGAAGCTTTCTTT. Its translation: CASSDRQGVTGTEAFF. The rearrangement links TRBV7-9 to TRBJ1-1; 7 bases match TRBD1. CDR1 SEHNR and CDR2 FQNEAQ come from the germline V gene (reference sequence). The V gene end was trimmed by 5 bases and the J gene end by 5 bases; junction bases not matched to a gene: 14. The length of the CDR3 is 16 residues.

V and J are TRBV9 and TRBJ2-6; D gene unclear. Per the germline V gene, CDR1 is SGDLS and CDR2 is YYNGEE. Trimming left V 2 bases short and J 1 base short, with 7 bases between. CDR3 length equals 15 residues. In DNA form, the CDR3 reads TGTGCCAGCAGCGTGCGTCGATCTGGGGCCAACGTCCTGACTTTC. This translates into CASSVRRSGANVLTF. Full variable domain (rest looked up from reference TRBV9 and TRBJ2-6): DSGVTQTPKHLITATGQRVTLRCSPRSGDLSVYWYQQSLDQGLQFLIQYYNGEERAKGNILERFSAQQFPDLHSELNLSSLELGDSALYFCASSVRRSGANVLTFGAGSRLTVL.

The V and J genes are TRBV9 and TRBJ2-2; D might be TRBD2 (5 bases). V was cut by 0 bases and J by 4 bases, with 10 bases left in between. Germline loops: CDR1 SGDLS, CDR2 YYNGEE. The CDR3 covers 15 residues. In DNA form, the CDR3 reads TGTGCCAGCAGCGTAGCTAGCAGTGGCACCGGGGAGCTGTTTTTT. Translating it yields CASSVASSGTGELFF.

CDR3 bases: TGTGCCAGTAGAGCGGGGGCAAGCAATCAGCCCCAGCATTTT. Amino acids: CASRAGASNQPQHF. V usage is TRBV19 and J usage is TRBJ1-5; the D gene is possibly TRBD1 (6 bases). This CDR3 region has 14 residues. CDR1 is LNHDA, CDR2 SQIVND, per germline (reference sequence). Between the trimmed V and J ends, which lost 6 bases and 1 base, there was a span of 10 bases.